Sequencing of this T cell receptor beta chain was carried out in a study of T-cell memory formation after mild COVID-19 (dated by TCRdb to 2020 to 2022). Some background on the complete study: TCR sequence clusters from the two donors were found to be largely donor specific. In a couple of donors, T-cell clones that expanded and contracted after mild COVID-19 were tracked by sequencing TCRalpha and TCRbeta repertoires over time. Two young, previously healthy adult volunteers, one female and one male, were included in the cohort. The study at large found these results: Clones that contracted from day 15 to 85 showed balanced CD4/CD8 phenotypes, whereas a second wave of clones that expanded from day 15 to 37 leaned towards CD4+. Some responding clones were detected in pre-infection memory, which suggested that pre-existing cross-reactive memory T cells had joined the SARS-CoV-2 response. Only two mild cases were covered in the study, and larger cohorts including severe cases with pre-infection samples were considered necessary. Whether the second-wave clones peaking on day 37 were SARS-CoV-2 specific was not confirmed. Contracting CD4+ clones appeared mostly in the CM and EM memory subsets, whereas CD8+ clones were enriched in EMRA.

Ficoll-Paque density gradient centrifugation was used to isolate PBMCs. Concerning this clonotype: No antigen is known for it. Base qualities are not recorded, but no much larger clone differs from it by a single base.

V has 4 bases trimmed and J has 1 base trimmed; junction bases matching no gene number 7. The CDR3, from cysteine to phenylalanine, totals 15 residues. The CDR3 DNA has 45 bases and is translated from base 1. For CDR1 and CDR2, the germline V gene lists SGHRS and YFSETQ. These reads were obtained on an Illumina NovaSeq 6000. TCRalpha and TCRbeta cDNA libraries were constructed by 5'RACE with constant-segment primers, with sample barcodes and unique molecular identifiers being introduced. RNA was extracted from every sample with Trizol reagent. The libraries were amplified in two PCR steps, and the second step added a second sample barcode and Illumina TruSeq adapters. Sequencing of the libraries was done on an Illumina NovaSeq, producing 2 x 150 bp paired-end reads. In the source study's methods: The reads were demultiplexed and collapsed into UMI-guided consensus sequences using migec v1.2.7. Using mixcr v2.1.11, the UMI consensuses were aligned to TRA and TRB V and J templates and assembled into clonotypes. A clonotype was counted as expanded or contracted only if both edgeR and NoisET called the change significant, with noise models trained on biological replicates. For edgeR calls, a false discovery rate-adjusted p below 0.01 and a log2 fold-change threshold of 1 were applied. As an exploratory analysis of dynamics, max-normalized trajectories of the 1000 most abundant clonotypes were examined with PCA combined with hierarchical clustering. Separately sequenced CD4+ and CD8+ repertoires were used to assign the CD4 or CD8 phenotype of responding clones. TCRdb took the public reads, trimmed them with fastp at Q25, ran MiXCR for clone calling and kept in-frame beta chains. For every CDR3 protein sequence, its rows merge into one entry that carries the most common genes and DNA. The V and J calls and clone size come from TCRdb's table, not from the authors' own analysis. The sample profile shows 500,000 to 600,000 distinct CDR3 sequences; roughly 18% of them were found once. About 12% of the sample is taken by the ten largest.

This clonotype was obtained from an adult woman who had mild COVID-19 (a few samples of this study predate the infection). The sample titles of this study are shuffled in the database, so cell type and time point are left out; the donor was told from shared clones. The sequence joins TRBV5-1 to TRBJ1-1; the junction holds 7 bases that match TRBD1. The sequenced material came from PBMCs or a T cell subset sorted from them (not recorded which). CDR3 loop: CASSNRYRGNTEAFF. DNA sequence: TGCGCCAGCAGCAATCGTTACAGGGGGAACACTGAAGCTTTCTTT.